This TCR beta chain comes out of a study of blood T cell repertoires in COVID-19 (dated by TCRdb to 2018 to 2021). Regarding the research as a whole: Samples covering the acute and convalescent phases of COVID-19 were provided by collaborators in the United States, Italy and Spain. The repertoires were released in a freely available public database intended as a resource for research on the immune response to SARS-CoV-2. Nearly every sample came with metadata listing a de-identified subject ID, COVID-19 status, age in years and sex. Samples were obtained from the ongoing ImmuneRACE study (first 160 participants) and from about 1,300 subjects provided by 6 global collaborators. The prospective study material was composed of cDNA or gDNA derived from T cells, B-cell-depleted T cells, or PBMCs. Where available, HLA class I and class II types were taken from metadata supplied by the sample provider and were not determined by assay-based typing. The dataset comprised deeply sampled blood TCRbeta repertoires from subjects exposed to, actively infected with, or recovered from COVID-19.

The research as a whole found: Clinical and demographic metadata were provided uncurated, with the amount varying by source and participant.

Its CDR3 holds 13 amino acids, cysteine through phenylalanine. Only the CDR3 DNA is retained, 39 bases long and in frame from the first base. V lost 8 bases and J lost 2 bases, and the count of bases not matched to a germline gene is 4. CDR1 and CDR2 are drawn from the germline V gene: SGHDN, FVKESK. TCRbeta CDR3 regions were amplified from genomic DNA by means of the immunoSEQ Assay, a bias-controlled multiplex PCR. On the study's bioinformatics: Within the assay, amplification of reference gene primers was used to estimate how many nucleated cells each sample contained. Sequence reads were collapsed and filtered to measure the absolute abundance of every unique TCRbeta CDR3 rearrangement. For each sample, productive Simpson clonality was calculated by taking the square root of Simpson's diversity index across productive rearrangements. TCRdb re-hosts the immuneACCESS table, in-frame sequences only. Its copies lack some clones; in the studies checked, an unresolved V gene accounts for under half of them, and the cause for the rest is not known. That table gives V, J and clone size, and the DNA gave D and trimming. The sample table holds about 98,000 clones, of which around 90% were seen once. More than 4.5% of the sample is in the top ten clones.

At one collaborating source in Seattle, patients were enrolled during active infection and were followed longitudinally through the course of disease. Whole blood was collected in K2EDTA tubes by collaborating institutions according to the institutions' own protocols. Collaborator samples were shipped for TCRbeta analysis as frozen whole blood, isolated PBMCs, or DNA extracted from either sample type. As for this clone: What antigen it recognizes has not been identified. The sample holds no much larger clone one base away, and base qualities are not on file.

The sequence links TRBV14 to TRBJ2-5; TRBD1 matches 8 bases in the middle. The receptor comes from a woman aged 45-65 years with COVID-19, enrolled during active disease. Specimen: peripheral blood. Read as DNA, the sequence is TGTGCCAGCGCCGGGACAGGACAAGAGACCCAGTACTTC. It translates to CASAGTGQETQYF.